Listed below are T cell receptor beta chains from one sample, sequenced in a study of shared T cell receptors in the human thymus. Assay used: immunoSEQ multiplex PCR; TCRdb lists only in-frame clones, some missing. This table has over 650,000 clones, more than 70% appearing once. This sample also appeared in a second study, on human thymus T cells.

Sequences were obtained from thymocytes. Receptor source: a boy under two years old with a congenital heart defect. Each CDR3 is given with its conserved first and last residue. Fields, in order: clone size, D gene, J gene, V gene, CDR3 DNA, CDR3 protein. D genes are given only for firm matches. Clone size appears in some rows only: once, few, many, or a class for an expanded clone.

size: NA
D: TRBD1
J: TRBJ2-7
V: TRBV18
DNA: TGTGCCAGCTCACCTCTTGACAGGGGTGAACCCTACGAGCAGTACTTC
CDR3: CASSPLDRGEPYEQYF

size: NA
D: TRBD2
J: TRBJ2-1
V: TRBV9
DNA: TGTGCCAGCAGCGTAGCTACGTGGCGGGAGAACTCCTACAATGAGCAGTTCTTC
CDR3: CASSVATWRENSYNEQFF

size: NA
D: NA
J: TRBJ1-2
V: TRBV28
DNA: TGTGCCAGCAGCTTGAGACAGGTACTATATGGCTACACCTTC
CDR3: CASSLRQVLYGYTF

size: few
D: NA
J: TRBJ1-3
V: TRBV29-1
DNA: TGCAGCGTTGAAGATCGCAGCGCTGGAAACACCATATATTTT
CDR3: CSVEDRSAGNTIYF

size: NA
D: TRBD1
J: TRBJ2-2
V: TRBV19
DNA: TGTGCCAGTAGTACTCAACAGGGGGGATTGGCCGGGGAGCTGTTTTTT
CDR3: CASSTQQGGLAGELFF

size: NA
D: NA
J: TRBJ2-7
V: TRBV27
DNA: TGTGCCAGCAGTCCTTCGACAGATTGCTCCTACGAGCAGTACTTC
CDR3: CASSPSTDCSYEQYF

size: NA
D: NA
J: TRBJ2-7
V: TRBV20-1
DNA: TGCAGTGCTAAGAGCTACGAGCAGTACTTC
CDR3: CSAKSYEQYF

size: NA
D: NA
J: TRBJ2-7
V: TRBV6-5
DNA: TGTGCCAGCAGCCCGACAGCAGCCTACGAGCAGTACTTC
CDR3: CASSPTAAYEQYF

size: NA
D: TRBD1
J: TRBJ1-2
V: TRBV19
DNA: TGTGCCAGTAGTATAGATCAGGGACAGGGCGTTGGCTACACCTTC
CDR3: CASSIDQGQGVGYTF

size: NA
D: NA
J: TRBJ2-1
V: TRBV29-1
DNA: TGCAGCGTTGAAGACCCCCGTGGGGAGACCTCCTACAATGAGCAGTTCTTC
CDR3: CSVEDPRGETSYNEQFF